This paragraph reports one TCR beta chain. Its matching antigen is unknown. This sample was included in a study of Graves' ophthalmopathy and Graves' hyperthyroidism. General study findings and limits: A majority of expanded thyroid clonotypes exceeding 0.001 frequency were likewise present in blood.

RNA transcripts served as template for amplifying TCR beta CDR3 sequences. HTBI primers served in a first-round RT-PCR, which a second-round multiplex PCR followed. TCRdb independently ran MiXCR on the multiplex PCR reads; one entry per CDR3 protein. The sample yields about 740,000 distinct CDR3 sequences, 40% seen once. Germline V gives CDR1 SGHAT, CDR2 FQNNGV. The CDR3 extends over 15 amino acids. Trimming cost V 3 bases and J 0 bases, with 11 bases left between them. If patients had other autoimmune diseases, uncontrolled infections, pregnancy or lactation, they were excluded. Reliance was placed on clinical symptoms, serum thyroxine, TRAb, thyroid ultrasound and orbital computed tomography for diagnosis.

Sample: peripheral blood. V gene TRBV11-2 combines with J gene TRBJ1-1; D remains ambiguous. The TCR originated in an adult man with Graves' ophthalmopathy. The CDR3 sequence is CASSFVTSLNTEAFF. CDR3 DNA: TGTGCCAGCAGCTTTGTCACTAGCTTGAACACTGAAGCTTTCTTT.